Given below is one T cell receptor (beta chain) in context. The antigen is undetermined. Repertoires were generated with immunoSEQ multiplex PCR, while TCRdb's copy carries only in-frame clones and drops some. The table records tens of thousands of clones, roughly 90% of them present only once. The data belong to a study of graft-versus-host responses after intestinal transplantation. The CDR3 contains 17 residues. The chain is built from TRBV21-1 and TRBJ2-7; the table names TRBD1, a call not compared with the DNA. TRBV21-1 is a documented pseudogene. This receptor was identified in a human donor who received an intestinal transplant. Specimen: unstimulated CD4+ T cells sorted from spleen or lymph node cells, collected before intestinal transplant. The CDR3 loop reads CASSHQARDRRSYEQYF. CDR3 nucleotides: TGTGCCAGCAGCCACCAAGCTAGGGACAGACGATCCTACGAGCAGTACTTC.